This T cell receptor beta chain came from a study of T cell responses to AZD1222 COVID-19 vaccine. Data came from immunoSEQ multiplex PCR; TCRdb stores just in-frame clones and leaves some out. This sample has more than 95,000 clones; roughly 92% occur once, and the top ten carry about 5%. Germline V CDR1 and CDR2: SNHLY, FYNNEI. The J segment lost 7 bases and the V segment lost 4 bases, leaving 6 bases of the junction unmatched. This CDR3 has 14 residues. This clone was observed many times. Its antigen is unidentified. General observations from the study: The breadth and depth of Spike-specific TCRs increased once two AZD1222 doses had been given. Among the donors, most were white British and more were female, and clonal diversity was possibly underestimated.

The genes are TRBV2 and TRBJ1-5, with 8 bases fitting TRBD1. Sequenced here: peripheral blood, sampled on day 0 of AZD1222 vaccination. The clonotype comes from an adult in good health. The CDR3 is CASSGDRGSQPQHF. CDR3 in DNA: TGTGCCAGCAGTGGTGACAGGGGAAGCCAGCCCCAGCATTTT. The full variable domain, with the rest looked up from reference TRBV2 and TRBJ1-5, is EPEVTQTPSHQVTQMGQEVILRCVPISNHLYFYWYRQILGQKVEFLVSFYNNEISEKSEIFDDQFSVERPDGSNFTLKIRSTKLEDSAMYFCASSGDRGSQPQHFGDGTRLSIL.